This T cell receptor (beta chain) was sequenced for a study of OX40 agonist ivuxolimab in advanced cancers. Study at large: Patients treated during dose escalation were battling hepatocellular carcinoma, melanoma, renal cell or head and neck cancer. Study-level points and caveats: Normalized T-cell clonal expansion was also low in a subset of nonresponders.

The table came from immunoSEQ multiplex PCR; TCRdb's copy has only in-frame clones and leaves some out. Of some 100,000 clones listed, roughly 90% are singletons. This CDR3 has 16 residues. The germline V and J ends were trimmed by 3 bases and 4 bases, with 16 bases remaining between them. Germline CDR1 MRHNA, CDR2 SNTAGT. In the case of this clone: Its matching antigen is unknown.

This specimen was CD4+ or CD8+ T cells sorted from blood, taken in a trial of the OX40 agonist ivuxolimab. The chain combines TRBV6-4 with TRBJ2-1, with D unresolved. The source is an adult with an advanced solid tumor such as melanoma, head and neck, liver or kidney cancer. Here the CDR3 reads CASSEIWQNGYNEQFF. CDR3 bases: TGTGCCAGCAGTGAAATTTGGCAGAACGGGTACAATGAGCAGTTCTTC.